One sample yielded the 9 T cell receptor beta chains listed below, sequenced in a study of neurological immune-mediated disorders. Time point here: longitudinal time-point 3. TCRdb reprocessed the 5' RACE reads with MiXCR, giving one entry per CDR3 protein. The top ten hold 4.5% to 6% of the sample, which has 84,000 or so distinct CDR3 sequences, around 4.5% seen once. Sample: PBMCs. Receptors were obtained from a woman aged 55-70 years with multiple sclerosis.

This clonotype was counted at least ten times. The CDR3 nucleotides read TGTGCCACCAGCAGAGATGACTGGAACACCGGGGAGCTGTTTTTT. It is translated as CATSRDDWNTGELFF. The chain employs TRBV15 and TRBJ2-2, with D hard to call. Germline V gene sequence: CDR1 LNHNV, CDR2 YYDKDF (reference sequence). The CDR3 is 15 residues long. V was pared by 0 bases and J by 1 base, with 6 bases between.

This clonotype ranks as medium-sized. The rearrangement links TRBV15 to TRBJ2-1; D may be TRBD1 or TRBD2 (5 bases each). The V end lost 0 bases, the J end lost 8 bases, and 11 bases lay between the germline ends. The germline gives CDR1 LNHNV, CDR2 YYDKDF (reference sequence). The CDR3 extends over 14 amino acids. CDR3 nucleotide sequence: TGTGCCACCAGCAGAGATTCAAGGGGAGATGAGCAGTTCTTC. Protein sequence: CATSRDSRGDEQFF.

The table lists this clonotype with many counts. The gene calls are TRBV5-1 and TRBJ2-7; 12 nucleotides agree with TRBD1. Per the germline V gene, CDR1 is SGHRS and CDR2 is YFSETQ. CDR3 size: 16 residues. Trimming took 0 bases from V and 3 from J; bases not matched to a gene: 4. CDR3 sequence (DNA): TGCGCCAGCAGCTTGGTTGGGACAGGGGGCTTCTACGAGCAGTACTTC. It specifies CASSLVGTGGFYEQYF.

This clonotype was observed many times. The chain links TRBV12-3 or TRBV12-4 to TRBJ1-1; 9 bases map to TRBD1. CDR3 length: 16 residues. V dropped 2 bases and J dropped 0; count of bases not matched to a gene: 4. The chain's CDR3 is CASSLPGTGMNTEAFF. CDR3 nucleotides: TGTGCCAGCAGTTTACCTGGGACAGGGATGAACACTGAAGCTTTCTTT.

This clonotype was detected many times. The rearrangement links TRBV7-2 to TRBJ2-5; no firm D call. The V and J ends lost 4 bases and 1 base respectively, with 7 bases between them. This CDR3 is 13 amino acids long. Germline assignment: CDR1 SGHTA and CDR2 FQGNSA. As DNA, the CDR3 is TGTGCCAGCAGCTCACCCAGCCAAGAGACCCAGTACTTC. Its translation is CASSSPSQETQYF.

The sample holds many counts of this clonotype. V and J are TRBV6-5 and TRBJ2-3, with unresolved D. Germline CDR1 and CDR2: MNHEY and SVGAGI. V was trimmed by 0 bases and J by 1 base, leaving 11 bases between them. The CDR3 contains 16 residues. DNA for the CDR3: TGTGCCAGCAGTTACTCAGGGATTTCCCGCACAGATACGCAGTATTTT. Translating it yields CASSYSGISRTDTQYF.

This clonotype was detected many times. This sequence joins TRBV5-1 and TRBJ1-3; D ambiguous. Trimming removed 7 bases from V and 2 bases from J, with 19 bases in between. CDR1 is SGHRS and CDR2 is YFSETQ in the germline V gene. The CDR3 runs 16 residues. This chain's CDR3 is CASAWEGGAAGNTIYF. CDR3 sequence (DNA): TGCGCCAGCGCATGGGAAGGCGGTGCAGCTGGAAACACCATATATTTT.

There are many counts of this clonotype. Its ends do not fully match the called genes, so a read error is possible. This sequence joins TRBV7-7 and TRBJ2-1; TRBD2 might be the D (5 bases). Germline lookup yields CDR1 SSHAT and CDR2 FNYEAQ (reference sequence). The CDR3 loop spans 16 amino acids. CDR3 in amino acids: CASSLRADPSYNEQFF. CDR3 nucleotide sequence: TGTGCTAGCAGCTTGAGGGCAGATCCCTCCTACAATGAGCAGTTCTTC.

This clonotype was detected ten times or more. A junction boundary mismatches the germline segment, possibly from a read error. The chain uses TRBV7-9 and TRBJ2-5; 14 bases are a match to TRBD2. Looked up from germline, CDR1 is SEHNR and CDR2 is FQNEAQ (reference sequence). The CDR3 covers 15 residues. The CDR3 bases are TGTGCCAGCAGCTTGGAGACTAGCGGGGGGGCGCCGGTCGGCTTC. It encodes CASSLETSGGAPVGF.